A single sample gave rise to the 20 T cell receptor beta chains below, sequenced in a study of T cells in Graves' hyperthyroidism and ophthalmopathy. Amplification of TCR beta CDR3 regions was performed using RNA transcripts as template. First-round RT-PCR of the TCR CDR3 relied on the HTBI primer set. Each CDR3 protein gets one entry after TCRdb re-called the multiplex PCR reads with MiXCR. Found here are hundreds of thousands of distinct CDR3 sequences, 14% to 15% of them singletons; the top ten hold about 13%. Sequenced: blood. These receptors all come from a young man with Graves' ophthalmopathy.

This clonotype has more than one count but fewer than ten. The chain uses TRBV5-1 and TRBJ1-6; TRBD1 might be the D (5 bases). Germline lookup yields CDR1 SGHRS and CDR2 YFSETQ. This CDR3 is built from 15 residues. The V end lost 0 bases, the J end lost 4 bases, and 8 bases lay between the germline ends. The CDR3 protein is CASSLGTRYNSPLHF. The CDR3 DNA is TGCGCCAGCAGCTTGGGGACAAGGTATAATTCACCCCTCCACTTT.

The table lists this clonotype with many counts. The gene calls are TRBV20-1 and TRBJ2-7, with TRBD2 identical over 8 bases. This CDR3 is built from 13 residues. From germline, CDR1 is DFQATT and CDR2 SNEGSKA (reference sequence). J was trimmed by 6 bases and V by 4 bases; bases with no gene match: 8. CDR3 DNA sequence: TGCAGTGCTACCGCGCGGGAGGCGGGCGAGCAGTACTTC. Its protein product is CSATAREAGEQYF.

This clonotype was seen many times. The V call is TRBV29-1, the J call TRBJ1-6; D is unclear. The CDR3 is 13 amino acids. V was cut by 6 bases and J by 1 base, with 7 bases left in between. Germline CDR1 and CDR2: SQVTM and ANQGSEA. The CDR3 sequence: CSVYKSYNSPLHF. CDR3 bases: TGCAGCGTATACAAGTCCTATAATTCACCCCTCCACTTT.

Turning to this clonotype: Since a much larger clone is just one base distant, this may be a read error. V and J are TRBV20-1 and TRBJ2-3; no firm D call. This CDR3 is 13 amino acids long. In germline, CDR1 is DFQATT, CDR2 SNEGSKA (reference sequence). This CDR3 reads CGARAPVTDTQYF. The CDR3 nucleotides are TGCGGTGCTAGAGCCCCGGTCACAGATACGCAGTATTTT.

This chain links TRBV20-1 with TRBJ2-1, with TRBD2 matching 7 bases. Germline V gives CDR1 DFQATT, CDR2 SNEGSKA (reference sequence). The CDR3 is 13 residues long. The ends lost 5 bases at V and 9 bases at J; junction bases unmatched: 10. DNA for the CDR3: TGCAGTGCTCACCGGAGCGGGACTGGTGAGCAGTTCTTC. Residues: CSAHRSGTGEQFF.

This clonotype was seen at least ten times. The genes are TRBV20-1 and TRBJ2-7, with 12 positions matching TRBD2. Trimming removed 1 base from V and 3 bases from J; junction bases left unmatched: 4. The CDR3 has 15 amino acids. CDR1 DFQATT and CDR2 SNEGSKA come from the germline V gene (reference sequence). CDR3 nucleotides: TGCAGTGCTAGAGTCCCTAGCGGGAGGGTCTACGAGCAGTACTTC. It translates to CSARVPSGRVYEQYF.

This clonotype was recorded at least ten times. CDR3 protein: CASSRTGLNTEAFF. For the CDR3, the DNA is TGTGCCAGTAGTCGGACAGGTCTTAACACTGAAGCTTTCTTT. This chain uses TRBV19 with TRBJ1-1; 7 bases match TRBD1. The V gene end was trimmed by 5 bases and the J gene end by 2 bases; junction bases not matched to a gene: 5. This CDR3 comprises 14 residues. Germline CDR1 and CDR2: LNHDA and SQIVND (reference sequence).

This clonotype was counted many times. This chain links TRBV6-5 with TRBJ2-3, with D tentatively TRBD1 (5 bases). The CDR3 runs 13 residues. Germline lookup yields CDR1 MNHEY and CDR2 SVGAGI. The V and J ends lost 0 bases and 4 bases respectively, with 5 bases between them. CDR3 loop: CASSYSGADTQYF. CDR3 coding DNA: TGTGCCAGCAGTTACTCAGGGGCAGATACGCAGTATTTT.

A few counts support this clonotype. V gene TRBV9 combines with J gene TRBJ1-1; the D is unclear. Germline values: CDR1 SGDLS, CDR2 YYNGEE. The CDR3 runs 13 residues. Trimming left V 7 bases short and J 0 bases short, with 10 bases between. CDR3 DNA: TGTGCCAGCGCCGGAGTTATGAACACTGAAGCTTTCTTT. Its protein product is CASAGVMNTEAFF.

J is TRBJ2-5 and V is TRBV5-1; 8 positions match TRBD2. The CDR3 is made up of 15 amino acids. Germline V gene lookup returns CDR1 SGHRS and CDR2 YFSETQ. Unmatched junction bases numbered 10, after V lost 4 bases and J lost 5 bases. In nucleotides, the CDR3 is TGCGCCAGCAGCCGGGCGGGCGGGAGGCCGGAGACCCAGTACTTC. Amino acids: CASSRAGGRPETQYF.

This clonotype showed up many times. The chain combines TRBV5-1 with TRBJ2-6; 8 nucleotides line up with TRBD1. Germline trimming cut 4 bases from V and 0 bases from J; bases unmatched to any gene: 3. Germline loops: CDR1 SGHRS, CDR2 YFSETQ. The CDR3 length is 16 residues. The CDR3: CASSQTGDSGANVLTF. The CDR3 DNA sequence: TGCGCCAGCAGCCAGACAGGGGACTCTGGGGCCAACGTCCTGACTTTC.

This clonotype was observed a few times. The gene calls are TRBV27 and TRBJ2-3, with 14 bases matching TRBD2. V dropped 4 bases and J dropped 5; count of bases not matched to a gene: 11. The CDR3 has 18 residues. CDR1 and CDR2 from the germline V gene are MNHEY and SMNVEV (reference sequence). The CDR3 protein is CASSSGLAGGRGLDTQYF. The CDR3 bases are TGTGCCAGCAGTTCCGGACTAGCGGGGGGCCGTGGCCTAGATACGCAGTATTTT.

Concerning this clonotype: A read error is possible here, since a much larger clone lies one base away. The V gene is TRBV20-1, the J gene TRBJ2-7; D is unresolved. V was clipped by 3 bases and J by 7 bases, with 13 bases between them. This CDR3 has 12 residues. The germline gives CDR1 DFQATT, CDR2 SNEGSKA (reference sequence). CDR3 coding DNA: TGCAGTGCTAGTGCGACGATGGGTGAGCAGTACTTC. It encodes CSASATMGEQYF.

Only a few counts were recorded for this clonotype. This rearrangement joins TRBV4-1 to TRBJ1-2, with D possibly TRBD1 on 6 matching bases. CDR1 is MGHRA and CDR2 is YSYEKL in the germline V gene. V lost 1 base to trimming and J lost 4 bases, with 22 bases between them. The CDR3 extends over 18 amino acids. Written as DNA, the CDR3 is TGCGCCAGCAGCCAAGCTAATCAGGGGTTCTCCTATTCCTATGGCTACACCTTC. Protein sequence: CASSQANQGFSYSYGYTF.

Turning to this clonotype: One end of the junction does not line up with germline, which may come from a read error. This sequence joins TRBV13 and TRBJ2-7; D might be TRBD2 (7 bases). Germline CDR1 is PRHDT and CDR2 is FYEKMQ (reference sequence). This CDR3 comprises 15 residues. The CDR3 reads CASSFLAGAPYEQYF. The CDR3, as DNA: TGCGCCAGCAGCTTCCTGGCGGGGGCCCCCTACGAGCAGTACTTC.

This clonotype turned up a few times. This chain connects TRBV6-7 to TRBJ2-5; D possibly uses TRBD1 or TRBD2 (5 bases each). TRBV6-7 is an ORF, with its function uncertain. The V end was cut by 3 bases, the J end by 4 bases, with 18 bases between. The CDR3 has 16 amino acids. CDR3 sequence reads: CASSYTVLGVGETQYF. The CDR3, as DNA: TGTGCCAGCAGTTATACGGTTTTGGGGGTTGGAGAGACCCAGTACTTC.

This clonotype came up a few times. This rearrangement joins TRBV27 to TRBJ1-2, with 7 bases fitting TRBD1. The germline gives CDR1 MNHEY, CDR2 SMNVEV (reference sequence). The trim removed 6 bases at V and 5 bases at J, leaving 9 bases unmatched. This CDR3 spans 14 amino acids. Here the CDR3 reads CASRLTGTVYGYTF. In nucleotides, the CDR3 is TGTGCCAGCAGGCTAACCGGGACAGTTTATGGCTACACCTTC.

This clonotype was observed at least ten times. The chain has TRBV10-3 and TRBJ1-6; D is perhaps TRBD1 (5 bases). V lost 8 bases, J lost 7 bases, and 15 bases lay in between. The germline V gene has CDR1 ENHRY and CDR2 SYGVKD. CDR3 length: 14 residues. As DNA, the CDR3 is TGTGCCATCGCCGTGGGGCGCGGAAATTCACCCCTCCACTTT. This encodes CAIAVGRGNSPLHF.

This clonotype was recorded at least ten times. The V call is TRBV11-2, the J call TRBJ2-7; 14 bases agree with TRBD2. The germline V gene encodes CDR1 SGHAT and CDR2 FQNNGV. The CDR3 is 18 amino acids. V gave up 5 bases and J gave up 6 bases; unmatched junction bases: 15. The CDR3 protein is CASSPIKRLAGGPVEQYF. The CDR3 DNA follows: TGTGCCAGCAGCCCCATTAAACGACTAGCGGGAGGGCCCGTCGAGCAGTACTTC.

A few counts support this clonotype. The CDR3 DNA follows: TGCGCCAGCAGCCTCCACGGGCCCCGGGAAGCTTTCTTT. Its translation: CASSLHGPREAFF. The chain has TRBV5-1 and TRBJ1-1; D call uncertain. The CDR3 is 13 amino acids. CDR1 and CDR2 from the germline V gene are SGHRS and YFSETQ. V gave up 4 bases and J gave up 8 bases, with 15 bases separating them. Looking up the rest from reference TRBV5-1 and TRBJ1-1 gives the full variable domain: KAGVTQTPRYLIKTRGQQVTLSCSPISGHRSVSWYQQTPGQGLQFLFEYFSETQRNKGNFPGRFSGRQFSNSRSEMNVSTLELGDSALYLCASSLHGPREAFFGQGTRLTVV.